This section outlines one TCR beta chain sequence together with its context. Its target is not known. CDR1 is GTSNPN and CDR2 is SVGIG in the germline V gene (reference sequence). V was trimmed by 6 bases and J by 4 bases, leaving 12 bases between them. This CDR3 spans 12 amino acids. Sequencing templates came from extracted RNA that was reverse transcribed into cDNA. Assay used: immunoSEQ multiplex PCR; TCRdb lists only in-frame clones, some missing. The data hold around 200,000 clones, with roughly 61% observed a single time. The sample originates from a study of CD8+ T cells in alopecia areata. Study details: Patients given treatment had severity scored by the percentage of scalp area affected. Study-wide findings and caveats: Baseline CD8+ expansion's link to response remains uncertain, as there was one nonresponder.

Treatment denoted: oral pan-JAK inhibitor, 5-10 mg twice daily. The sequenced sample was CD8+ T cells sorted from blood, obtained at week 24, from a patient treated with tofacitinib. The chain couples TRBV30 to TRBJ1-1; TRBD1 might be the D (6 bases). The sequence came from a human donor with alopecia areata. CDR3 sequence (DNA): TGTGCCTGCTCTCAGGACAGCACTGAAGCTTTCTTT. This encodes CACSQDSTEAFF. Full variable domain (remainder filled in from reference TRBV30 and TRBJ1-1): SQTIHQWPATLVQPVGSPLSLECTVEGTSNPNLYWYRQAAGRGLQLLFYSVGIGQISSEVPQNLSASRPQDRQFILSSKKLLLSDSGFYLCACSQDSTEAFFGQGTRLTVV.